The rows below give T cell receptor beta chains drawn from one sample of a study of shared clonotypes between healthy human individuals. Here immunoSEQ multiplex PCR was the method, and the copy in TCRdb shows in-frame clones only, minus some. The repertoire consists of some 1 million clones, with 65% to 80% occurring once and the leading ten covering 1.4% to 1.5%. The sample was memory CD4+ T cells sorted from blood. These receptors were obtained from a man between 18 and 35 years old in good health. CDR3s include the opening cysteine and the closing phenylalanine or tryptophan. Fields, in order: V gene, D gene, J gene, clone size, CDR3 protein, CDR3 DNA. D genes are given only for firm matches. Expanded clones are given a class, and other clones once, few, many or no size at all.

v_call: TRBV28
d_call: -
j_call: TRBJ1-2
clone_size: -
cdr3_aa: CASSGQNYGYTF
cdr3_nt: TGTGCCAGCAGTGGACAGAACTATGGCTACACCTTC

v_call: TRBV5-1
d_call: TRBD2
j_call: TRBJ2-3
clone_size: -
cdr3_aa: CASSLDLVSGGATDTQYF
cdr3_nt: TGCGCCAGCAGCTTGGACCTAGTGTCGGGGGGAGCTACAGATACGCAGTATTTT

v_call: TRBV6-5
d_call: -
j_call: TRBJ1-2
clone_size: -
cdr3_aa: CASSYHQASNYGYTF
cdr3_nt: TGTGCCAGCAGTTACCATCAGGCATCTAACTATGGCTACACCTTC

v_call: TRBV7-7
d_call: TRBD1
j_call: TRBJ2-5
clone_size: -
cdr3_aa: CASSLNRGRETQYF
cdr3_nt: TGTGCTAGCAGCTTGAACAGGGGAAGAGAGACCCAGTACTTC

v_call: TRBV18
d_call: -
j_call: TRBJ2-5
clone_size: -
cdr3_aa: CASSPGTRSQETQYF
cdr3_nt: TGTGCCAGCTCACCAGGGACAAGGAGCCAAGAGACCCAGTACTTC

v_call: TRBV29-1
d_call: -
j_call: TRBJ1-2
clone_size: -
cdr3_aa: CSVERARDSYGYTF
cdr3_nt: TGCAGCGTTGAACGGGCCAGGGATTCTTATGGCTACACCTTC

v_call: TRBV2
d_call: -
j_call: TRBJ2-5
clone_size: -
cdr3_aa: CASRHRDSSWETQYF
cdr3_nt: TGTGCCAGCAGACACCGGGACTCCTCCTGGGAGACCCAGTACTTC

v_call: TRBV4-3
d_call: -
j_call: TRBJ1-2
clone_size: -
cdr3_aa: CASSPPEGGYGYTF
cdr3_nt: TGCGCCAGCAGCCCCCCGGAAGGAGGCTATGGCTACACCTTC

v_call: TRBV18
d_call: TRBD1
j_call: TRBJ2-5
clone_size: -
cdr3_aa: CASSPRDSQETQYF
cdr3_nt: TGTGCCAGCTCACCCCGGGACAGCCAAGAGACCCAGTACTTC

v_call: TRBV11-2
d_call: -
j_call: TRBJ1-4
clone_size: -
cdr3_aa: CASSLVRGVATNEKLFF
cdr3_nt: TGTGCCAGCAGCTTAGTAAGGGGAGTTGCAACTAATGAAAAACTGTTTTTT

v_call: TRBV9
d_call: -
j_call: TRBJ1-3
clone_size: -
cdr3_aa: CASSPLANTIYF
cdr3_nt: TGTGCCAGCAGCCCCCTGGCGAACACCATATATTTT

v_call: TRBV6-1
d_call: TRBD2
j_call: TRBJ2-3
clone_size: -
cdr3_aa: CASTGWLAGGRTQYF
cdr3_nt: TGTGCTAGTACCGGATGGCTAGCGGGGGGGCGTACGCAGTATTTT

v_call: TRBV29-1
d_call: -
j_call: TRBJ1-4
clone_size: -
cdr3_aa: CSVREGLGEKLFF
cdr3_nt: TGCAGCGTTCGAGAGGGATTGGGTGAAAAACTGTTTTTT

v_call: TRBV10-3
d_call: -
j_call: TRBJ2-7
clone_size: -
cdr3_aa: CAISGTYEQYF
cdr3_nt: TGTGCCATCAGCGGGACTTACGAGCAGTACTTC

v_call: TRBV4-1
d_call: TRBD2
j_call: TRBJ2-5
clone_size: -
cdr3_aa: CASSQGGGMETQYF
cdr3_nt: TGCGCCAGCAGCCAAGGGGGAGGGATGGAGACCCAGTACTTC

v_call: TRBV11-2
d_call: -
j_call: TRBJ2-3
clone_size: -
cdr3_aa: CASSSLTDTQYF
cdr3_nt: TGTGCCAGCAGCTCCTTAACAGATACGCAGTATTTT

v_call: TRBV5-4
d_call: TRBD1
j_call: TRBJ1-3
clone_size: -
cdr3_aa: CASSRDRLSGNTIYF
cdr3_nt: TGTGCCAGCAGTCGGGACAGACTATCTGGAAACACCATATATTTT

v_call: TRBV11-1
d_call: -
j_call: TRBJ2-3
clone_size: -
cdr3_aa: CASSLGIWYVTDTQYF
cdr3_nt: TGTGCCAGCAGCTTAGGTATATGGTACGTCACAGATACGCAGTATTTT

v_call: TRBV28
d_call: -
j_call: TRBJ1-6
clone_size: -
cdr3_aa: CASKANSPLHF
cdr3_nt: TGTGCCAGCAAGGCCAATTCACCCCTCCACTTT

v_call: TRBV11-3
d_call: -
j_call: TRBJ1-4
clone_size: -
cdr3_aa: CASSQWTAEKLFF
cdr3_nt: TGTGCCAGCAGCCAGTGGACAGCCGAAAAACTGTTTTTT

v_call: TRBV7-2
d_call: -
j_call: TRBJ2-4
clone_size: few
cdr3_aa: CASSPGQKNIQYF
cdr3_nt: TGTGCCAGCAGCCCCGGACAGAAAAACATTCAGTACTTC

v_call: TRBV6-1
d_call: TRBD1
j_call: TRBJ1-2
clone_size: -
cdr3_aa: CASSEQGGYGYTF
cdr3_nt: TGTGCCAGCAGTGAACAGGGGGGCTATGGCTACACCTTC

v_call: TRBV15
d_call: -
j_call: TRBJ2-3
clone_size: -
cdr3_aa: CATSREGYTQYF
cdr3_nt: TGTGCCACCAGCAGAGAGGGGTATACGCAGTATTTT

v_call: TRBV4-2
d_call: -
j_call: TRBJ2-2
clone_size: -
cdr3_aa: CASSQEAAGHVGELFF
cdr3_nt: TGTGCCAGCAGCCAAGAAGCGGCAGGTCATGTCGGGGAGCTGTTTTTT

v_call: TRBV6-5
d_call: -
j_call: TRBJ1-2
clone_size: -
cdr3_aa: CASSSLRQGGGYTF
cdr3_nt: TGTGCCAGCAGTTCTCTCCGGCAGGGCGGTGGCTACACCTTC

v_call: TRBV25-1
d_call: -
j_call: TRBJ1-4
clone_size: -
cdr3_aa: CASSDPGLGRWYEKLFF
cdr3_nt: TGTGCCAGCAGTGATCCCGGCCTTGGAAGGTGGTATGAAAAACTGTTTTTT

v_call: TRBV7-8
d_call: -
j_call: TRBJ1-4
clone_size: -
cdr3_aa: CASSLGRATNEKLFF
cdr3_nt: TGTGCCAGCAGCCTCGGGAGGGCAACTAATGAAAAACTGTTTTTT

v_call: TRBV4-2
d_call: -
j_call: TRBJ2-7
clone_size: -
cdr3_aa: CASSQTDRSEQYF
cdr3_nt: TGTGCCAGCAGCCAAACAGACAGGAGCGAGCAGTACTTC

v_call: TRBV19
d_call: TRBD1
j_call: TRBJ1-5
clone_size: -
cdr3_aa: CASSIRRGYNSNQPQHF
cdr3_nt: TGTGCCAGTAGTATACGCAGGGGGTACAATAGCAATCAGCCCCAGCATTTT

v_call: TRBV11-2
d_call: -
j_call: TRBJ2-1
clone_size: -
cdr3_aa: CASSLDRTLMQFF
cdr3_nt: TGTGCCAGCAGCTTAGATCGGACACTAATGCAGTTCTTC

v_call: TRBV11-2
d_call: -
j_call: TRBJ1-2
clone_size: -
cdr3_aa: CASSLVTAYGYTF
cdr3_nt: TGTGCCAGCAGCTTGGTTACAGCATATGGCTACACCTTC

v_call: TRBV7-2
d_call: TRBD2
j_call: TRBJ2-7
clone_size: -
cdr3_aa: CASSLVGLGMYEQYF
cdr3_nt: TGTGCCAGCAGCTTAGTGGGACTAGGAATGTACGAGCAGTACTTC

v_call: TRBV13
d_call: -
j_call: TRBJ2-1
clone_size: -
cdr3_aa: CASSLGGSGSGEQFF
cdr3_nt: TGTGCCAGCAGCTTAGGGGGGAGCGGGTCTGGTGAGCAGTTCTTC

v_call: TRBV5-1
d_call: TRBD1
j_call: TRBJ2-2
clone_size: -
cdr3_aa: CASSLQGQGNTGELFF
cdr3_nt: TGCGCCAGCAGCCTGCAAGGACAGGGGAACACCGGGGAGCTGTTTTTT

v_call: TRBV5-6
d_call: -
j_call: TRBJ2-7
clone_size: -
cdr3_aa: CASSLGSSYEQYF
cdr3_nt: TGTGCCAGCAGCTTGGGGAGCTCCTACGAGCAGTACTTC

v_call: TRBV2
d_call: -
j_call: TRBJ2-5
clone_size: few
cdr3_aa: CASSERRQEKETQYF
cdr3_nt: TGTGCCAGCAGTGAAAGGCGACAGGAGAAAGAGACCCAGTACTTC

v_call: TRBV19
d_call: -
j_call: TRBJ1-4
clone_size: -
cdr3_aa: CASSIRRPNEKLFF
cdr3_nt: TGTGCCAGTAGTATCAGGAGGCCTAATGAAAAACTGTTTTTT

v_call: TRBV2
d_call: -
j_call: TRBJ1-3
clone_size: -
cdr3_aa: CASRGYSGNTIYF
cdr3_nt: TGTGCCAGCAGGGGATACTCTGGAAACACCATATATTTT

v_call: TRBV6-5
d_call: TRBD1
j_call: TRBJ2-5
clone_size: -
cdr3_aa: CASSRQGKETQYF
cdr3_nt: TGTGCCAGCAGCAGACAGGGGAAGGAGACCCAGTACTTC

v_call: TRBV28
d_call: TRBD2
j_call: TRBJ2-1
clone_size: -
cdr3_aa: CASGAGYMNNEQFF
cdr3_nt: TGTGCCAGCGGAGCGGGATACATGAACAATGAGCAGTTCTTC

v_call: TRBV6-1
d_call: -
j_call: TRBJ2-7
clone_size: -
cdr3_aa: CASILGRGWDEQYF
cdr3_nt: TGTGCCAGCATACTAGGTCGGGGGTGGGACGAGCAGTACTTC

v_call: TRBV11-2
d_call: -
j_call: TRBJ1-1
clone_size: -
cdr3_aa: CASSLEPGLNTEAFF
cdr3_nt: TGTGCCAGCAGCTTAGAACCAGGTTTGAACACTGAAGCTTTCTTT

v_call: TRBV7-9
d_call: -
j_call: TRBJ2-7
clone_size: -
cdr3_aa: CASSPQGHEQYF
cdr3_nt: TGTGCCAGCAGCCCACAGGGCCACGAGCAGTACTTC

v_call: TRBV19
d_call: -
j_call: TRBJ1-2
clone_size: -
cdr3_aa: CASSITVTNYGYTF
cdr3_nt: TGTGCCAGTAGTATCACGGTGACTAACTATGGCTACACCTTC

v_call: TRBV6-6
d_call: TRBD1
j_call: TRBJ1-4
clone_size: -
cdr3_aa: CASSRQGAWGEKLFF
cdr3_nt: TGTGCCAGCAGTCGACAGGGGGCTTGGGGTGAAAAACTGTTTTTT

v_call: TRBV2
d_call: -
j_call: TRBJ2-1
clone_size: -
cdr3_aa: CASSEAPGTAGLVVGYEQFF
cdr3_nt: TGTGCCAGCAGTGAAGCCCCCGGGACAGCGGGACTAGTAGTAGGGTATGAGCAGTTCTTC

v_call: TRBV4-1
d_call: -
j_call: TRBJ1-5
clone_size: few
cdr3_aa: CASSQRHGQPQHF
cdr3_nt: TGCGCCAGCAGCCAGAGACACGGACAGCCCCAGCATTTT

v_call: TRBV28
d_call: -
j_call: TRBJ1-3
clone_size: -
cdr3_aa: CASSLYTGNSGNTIYF
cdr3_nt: TGTGCCAGCAGTTTATATACAGGCAACTCTGGAAACACCATATATTTT

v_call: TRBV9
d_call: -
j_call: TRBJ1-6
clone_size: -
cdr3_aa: CASSAYSSPGYSSPLHF
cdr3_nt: TGTGCCAGCAGCGCGTATAGCTCCCCGGGGTACAGTTCACCCCTCCACTTT

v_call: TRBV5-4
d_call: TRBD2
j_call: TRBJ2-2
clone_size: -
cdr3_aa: CASSVRLAGGTGELFF
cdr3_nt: TGTGCCAGCAGCGTACGACTAGCGGGAGGAACCGGGGAGCTGTTTTTT

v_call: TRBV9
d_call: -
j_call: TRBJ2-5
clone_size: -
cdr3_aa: CASSASGGETQYF
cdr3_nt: TGTGCCAGCAGCGCCTCTGGGGGGGAGACCCAGTACTTC

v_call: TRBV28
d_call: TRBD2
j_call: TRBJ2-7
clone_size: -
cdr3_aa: CASGKRGEQYF
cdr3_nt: TGTGCCAGCGGGAAGCGGGGGGAGCAGTACTTC

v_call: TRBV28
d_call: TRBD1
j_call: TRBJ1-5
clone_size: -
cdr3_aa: CASSSQRDRGGQPQHF
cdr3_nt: TGTGCCAGCAGTTCGCAAAGGGACAGGGGGGGTCAGCCCCAGCATTTT

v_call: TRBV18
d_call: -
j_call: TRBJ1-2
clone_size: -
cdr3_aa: CASSPDSSVPYGYTF
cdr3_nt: TGTGCCAGCTCACCGGACAGTTCAGTCCCTTATGGCTACACCTTC